This TCR beta chain emerged from a study of cytomegalovirus exposure and HLA in healthy donors. Overall study: It was reported in a later analysis that the 100 to 150 validation repertoires used the same platform as the roughly 670 first-cohort repertoires. Study-wide points: Generally TCR sequences proved uncommon, though certain public TCRs appeared in numerous donors. Three CMV-associated chains proved CMV antigen-specific in vitro. The study listed roughly 150 cytomegalovirus-associated TCR beta chains.

TCRdb's copy holds only in-frame clones and misses some; the assay was immunoSEQ multiplex PCR. The sample includes tens of thousands of clones, over 85% of them seen just once. This CDR3 spans 15 amino acids. Germline CDR1 SNHLY, CDR2 FYNNEI. After removal of 5 bases from V and 0 bases from J, the junction contained 7 bases not matched to a gene. Worth noting for this clone: Its specificity is unknown.

This TCR was sampled from a woman in her twenties or thirties in good health and CMV-seronegative. Source material: PBMCs. The chain couples TRBV2 to TRBJ2-7; 7 nucleotides align to TRBD1. The CDR3 nucleotides are TGTGCCAGCAGTCGAGGGGGCATAAGCTCCTACGAGCAGTACTTC. As protein: CASSRGGISSYEQYF.